A selection of T cell receptor beta chains follows, all from one sample in a study of blood T cell repertoires in COVID-19. Here immunoSEQ multiplex PCR was the method, and the copy in TCRdb shows in-frame clones only, minus some. Of around 100,000 clones in the sample, over 85% were seen once. Sample: peripheral blood. The receptors derive from a man aged 65 to 79 with acute or convalescent COVID-19. The conserved cysteine and the conserved F or W are not part of the CDR3 here. The order of the fields is V gene, D gene, J gene, CDR3 protein. D genes are given only for firm matches.

>TRBV5-6|TRBD1|TRBJ2-7
ASSYTGTGAF
>TRBV19|-|TRBJ1-1
ATKWGDTEAF
>TRBV10-1|TRBD1|TRBJ2-1
ASSDYVTGGYNEQF
>TRBV6-5|-|TRBJ1-1
ASSYGALSNTEAF
>TRBV18|-|TRBJ2-7
ASSESFYEQY
>TRBV5-4|TRBD2|TRBJ2-4
ASSGGTSGSQNIQY
>TRBV12-3/TRBV12-4|-|TRBJ2-1
ASSMRDEQF
>TRBV11-2|TRBD1|TRBJ2-2
ASSSRPHEGAQGGELF
>TRBV5-1|TRBD1|TRBJ1-3
ASSLTGAGNTIY
>TRBV6-5|-|TRBJ1-6
ASSYDRNSPLH
>TRBV19|TRBD2|TRBJ2-1
ASSIPDGRRYNEQF
>TRBV7-7|TRBD2|TRBJ2-2
ASSLGLAGAGELF
>TRBV27|-|TRBJ2-7
ASPTGWGEQY
>TRBV7-9|TRBD1|TRBJ2-1
ASSLVTGTLSYNEQF
>TRBV4-3|TRBD2|TRBJ2-7
ASSRGTSGDYEQY
>TRBV11-3|TRBD1|TRBJ2-2
ASRPRTGRTGELF
>TRBV5-5|-|TRBJ1-3
ASSLAREGGNTIY
>TRBV5-1|TRBD1|TRBJ1-2
ASSQGASGGVGYT
>TRBV5-3|TRBD2|TRBJ2-1
ARSHRTSGSCDEQF
>TRBV4-1|TRBD1|TRBJ2-5
ASSPGQHQETQY
>TRBV3-1/TRBV3-2|TRBD1|TRBJ1-1
ASSLSGTGGTEAF
>TRBV5-6|-|TRBJ1-2
ASSLAPAGHGYT
>TRBV12-5|-|TRBJ2-7
ASGLVGLAESAYEQY
>TRBV6-5|-|TRBJ1-1
ASSYSPGTGGTEAF
>TRBV11-3|-|TRBJ1-1
ASSSGEWMNTEAF
>TRBV7-9|-|TRBJ1-4
ASTISETYEKLF
>TRBV28|-|TRBJ2-3
ASSPGTYTQY
>TRBV5-1|TRBD1|TRBJ1-1
ASSLGTGRDTEAF
>TRBV12-3/TRBV12-4|TRBD1|TRBJ1-1
ASSLQGATEAF
>TRBV15|TRBD1|TRBJ2-7
ATSSDRGLRFYEQY
>TRBV28|TRBD1|TRBJ2-7
ASIPGQGTYEQY
>TRBV30|TRBD1|TRBJ1-2
AWRGLGTGGSMRYT
>TRBV6-2/TRBV6-3|-|TRBJ2-3
ASSYSAGNTDTQY
>TRBV10-2|-|TRBJ1-6
ASLDTDNSPLH
>TRBV11-3|-|TRBJ2-7
ASGDPGDEQY
>TRBV4-3|-|TRBJ2-5
ASSQDFMGGQRYQETQY
>TRBV10-3|-|TRBJ1-1
AISRSGEAF
>TRBV12-3/TRBV12-4|-|TRBJ1-2
ASSFRSGGYT
>TRBV20-1|TRBD2|TRBJ2-7
SASLLGLAGGSYEQY
>TRBV28|-|TRBJ1-2
ASSLLESGVT
>TRBV28|-|TRBJ2-7
ASRVAGSYEQY
>TRBV5-6|-|TRBJ2-5
ASSFEARRAQY